This T cell receptor beta chain was documented in a study of blood T cell repertoires in COVID-19. Study context: Some COVID-19 samples were acute and others convalescent; all came from the United States, Italy and Spain.

Germline V gene lookup returns CDR1 SQVTM and CDR2 ANQGSEA. The CDR3 sequence is 16 residues long. V was pared by 7 bases and J by 9 bases, with 20 bases of the junction left unmatched. Here immunoSEQ multiplex PCR was the method, and the copy in TCRdb shows in-frame clones only, minus some. The sample lists roughly 240,000 clones; about 90% were seen once. The rearrangement joins TRBV29-1 to TRBJ2-4; 8 bases map to TRBD1. This clonotype originated in a man aged 50-60 years who had been exposed to COVID-19. Sequenced sample: PBMCs or T cells enriched from blood (not recorded which). The CDR3 coding sequence is TGCAGCGCCTCCGGGACAGGAGCCTCAGAATACTCCATTCAGTACTTC. Protein product: CSASGTGASEYSIQYF.